Here is one TCR beta chain with its context. Its antigen is currently unknown. The treatment: roughly ten-day PBMC culture with coronavirus spike peptide pools or control peptides (ViraFEST assay). Deletions cut 5 bases from V and 10 bases from J, with 14 bases between. The CDR3 runs 12 residues. Looked up from germline, CDR1 is MDHEN and CDR2 is SYDVKM. The data were taken from a study of vaccination and CD4 T cells after COVID-19. The Oncomine TCR Beta short-read assay was applied to DNA of cultured CD4+ T cells. TCRdb reprocessed the PCR reads via MiXCR and lists one record per CDR3 protein. This table has over 13,000 distinct CDR3 sequences, 51% appearing once.

The sample comprised CD4+ T cells from blood, cultured in vitro. The receptor was isolated from a human donor who had recovered from COVID-19. The V gene is TRBV28, the J gene TRBJ2-5; D not resolved. The CDR3: CASSPPAQIQYF. The CDR3 DNA follows: TGTGCCAGCAGTCCCCCGGCACAAATCCAGTACTTC.